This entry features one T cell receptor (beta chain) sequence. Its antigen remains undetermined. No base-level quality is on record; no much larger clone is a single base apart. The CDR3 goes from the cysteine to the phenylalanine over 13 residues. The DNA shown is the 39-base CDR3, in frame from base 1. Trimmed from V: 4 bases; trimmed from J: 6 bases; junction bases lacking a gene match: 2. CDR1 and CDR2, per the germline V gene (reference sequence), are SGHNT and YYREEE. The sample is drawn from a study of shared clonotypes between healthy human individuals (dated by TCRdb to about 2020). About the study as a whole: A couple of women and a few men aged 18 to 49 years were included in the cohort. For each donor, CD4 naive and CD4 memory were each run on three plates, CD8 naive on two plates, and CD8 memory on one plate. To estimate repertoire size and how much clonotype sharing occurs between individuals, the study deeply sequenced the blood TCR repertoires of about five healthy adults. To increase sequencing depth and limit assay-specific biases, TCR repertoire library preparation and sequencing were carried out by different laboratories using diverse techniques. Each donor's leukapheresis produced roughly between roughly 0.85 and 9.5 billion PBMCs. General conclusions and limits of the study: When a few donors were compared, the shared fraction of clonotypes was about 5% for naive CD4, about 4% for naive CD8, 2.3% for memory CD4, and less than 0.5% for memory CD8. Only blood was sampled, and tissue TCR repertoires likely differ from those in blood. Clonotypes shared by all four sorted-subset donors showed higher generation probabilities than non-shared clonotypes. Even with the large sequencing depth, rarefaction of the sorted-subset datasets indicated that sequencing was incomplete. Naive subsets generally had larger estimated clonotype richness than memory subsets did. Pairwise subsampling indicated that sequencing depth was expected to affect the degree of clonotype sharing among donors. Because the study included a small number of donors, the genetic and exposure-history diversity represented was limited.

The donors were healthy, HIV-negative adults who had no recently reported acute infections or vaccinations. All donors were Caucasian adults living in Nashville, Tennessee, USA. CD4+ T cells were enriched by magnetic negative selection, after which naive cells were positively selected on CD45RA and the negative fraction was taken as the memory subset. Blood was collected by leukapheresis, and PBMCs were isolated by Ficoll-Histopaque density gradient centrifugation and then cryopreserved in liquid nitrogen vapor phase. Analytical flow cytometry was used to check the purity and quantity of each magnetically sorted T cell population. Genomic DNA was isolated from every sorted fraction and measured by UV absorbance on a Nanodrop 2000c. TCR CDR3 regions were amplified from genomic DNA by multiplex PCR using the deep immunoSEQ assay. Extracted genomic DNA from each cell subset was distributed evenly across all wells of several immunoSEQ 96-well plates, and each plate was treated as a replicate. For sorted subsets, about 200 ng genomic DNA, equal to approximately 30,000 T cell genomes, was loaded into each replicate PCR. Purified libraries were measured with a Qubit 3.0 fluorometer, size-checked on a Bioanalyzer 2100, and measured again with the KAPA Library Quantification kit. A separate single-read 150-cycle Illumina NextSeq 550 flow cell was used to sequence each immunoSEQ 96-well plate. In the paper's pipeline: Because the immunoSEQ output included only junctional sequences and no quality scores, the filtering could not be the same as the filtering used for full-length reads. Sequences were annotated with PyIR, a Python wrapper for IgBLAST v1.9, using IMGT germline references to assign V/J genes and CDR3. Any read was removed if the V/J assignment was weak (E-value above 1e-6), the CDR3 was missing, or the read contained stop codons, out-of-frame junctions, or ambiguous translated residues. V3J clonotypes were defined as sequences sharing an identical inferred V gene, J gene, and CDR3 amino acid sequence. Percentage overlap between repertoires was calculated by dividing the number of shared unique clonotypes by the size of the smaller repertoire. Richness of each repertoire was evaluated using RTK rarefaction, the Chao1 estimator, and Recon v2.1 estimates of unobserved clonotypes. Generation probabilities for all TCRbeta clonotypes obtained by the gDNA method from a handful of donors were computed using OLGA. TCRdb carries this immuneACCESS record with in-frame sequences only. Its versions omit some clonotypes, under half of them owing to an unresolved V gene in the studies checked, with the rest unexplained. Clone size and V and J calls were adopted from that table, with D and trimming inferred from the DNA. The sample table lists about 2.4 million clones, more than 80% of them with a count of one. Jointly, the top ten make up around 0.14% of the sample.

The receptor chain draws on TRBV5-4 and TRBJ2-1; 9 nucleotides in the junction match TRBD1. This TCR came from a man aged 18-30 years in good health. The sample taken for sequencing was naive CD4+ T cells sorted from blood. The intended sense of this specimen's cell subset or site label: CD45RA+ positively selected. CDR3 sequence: CASSQTGGNEQFF. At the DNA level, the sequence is TGTGCCAGCAGCCAGACAGGGGGCAATGAGCAGTTCTTC.